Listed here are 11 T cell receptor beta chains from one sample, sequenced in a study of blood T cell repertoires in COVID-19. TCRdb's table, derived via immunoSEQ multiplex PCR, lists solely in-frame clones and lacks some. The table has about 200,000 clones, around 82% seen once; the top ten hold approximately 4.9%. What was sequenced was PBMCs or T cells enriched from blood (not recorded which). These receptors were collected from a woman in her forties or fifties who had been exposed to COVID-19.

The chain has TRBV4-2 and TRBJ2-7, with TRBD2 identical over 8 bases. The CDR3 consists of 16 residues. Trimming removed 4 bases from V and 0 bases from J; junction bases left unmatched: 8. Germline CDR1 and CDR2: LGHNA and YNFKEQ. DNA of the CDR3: TGTGCCAGCAGCCCCGGAGGCGGGGGGAGCTCCTACGAGCAGTACTTC. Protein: CASSPGGGGSSYEQYF.

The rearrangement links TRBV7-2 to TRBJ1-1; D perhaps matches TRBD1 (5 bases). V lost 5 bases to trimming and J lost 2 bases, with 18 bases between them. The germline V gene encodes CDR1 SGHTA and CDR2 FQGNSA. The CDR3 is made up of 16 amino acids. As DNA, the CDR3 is TGTGCCAGCAGCATCGGGACTCAGAGGGGAAACACTGAAGCTTTCTTT. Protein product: CASSIGTQRGNTEAFF.

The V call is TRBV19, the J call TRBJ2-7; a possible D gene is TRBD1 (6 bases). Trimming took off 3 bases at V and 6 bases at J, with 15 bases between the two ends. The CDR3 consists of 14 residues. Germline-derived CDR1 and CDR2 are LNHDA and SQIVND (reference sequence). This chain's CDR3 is CASSIRGPGGEQYF. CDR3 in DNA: TGTGCCAGTAGTATCAGGGGCCCAGGAGGCGAGCAGTACTTC.

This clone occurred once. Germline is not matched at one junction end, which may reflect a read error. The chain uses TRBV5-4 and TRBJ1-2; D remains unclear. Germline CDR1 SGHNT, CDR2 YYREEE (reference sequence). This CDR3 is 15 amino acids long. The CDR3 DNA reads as TGTGCCAGCAGCTCTAGGGATCGGGGAGACTACGGCTACACCTTC. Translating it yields CASSSRDRGDYGYTF.

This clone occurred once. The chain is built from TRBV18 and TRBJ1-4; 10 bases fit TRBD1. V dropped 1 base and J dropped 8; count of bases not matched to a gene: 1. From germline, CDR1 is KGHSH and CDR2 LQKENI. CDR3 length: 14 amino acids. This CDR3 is CASSPRQGAEKLFF. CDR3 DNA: TGTGCCAGCTCACCACGACAGGGGGCCGAAAAACTGTTTTTT.

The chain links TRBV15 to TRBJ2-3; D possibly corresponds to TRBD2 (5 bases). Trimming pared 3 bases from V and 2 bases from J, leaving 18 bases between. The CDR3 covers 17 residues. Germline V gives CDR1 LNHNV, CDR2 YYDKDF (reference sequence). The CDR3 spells CATSRGDGLGSTDTQYF. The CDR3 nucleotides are TGTGCCACCAGCAGGGGAGACGGGTTGGGATCCACAGATACGCAGTATTTT.

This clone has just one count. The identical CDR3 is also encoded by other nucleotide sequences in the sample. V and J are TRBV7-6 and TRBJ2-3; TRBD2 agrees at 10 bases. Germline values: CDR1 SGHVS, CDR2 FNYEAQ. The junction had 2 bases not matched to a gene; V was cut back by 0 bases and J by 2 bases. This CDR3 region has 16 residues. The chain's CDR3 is CASSLASGGDTDTQYF. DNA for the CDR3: TGTGCCAGCAGCTTAGCCAGCGGGGGGGACACAGATACGCAGTATTTT.

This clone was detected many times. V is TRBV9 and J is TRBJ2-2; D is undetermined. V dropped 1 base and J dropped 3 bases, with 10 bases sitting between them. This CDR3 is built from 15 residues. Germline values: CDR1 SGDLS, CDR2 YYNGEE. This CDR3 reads CASSVRHSDTGELFF. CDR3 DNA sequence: TGTGCCAGCAGCGTAAGACATAGTGACACCGGGGAGCTGTTTTTT.

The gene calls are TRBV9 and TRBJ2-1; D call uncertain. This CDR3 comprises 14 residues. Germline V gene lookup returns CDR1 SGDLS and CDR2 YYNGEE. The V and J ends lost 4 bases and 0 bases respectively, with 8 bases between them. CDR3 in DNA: TGTGCCAGCAGCTCGAGCGCCTCCTACAATGAGCAGTTCTTC. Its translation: CASSSSASYNEQFF.

The chain's CDR3 is CASSPQRTGAGANVLTF. The CDR3 DNA is TGTGCCAGCAGCCCGCAGAGAACCGGGGCTGGGGCCAACGTCCTGACTTTC. The chain employs TRBV5-4 and TRBJ2-6; maybe TRBD2 (5 bases). The V gene's germline CDR1 is SGHNT and CDR2 YYREEE (reference sequence). V dropped 4 bases and J dropped 2 bases, with 16 bases sitting between them. There are 17 residues in the CDR3.

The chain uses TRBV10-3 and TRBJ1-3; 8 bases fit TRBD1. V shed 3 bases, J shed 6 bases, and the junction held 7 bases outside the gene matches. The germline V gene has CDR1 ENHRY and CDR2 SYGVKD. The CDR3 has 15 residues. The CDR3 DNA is TGTGCCATCAGTGACCGGGCAGGGGGCGAAAACACCATATATTTT. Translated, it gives CAISDRAGGENTIYF.